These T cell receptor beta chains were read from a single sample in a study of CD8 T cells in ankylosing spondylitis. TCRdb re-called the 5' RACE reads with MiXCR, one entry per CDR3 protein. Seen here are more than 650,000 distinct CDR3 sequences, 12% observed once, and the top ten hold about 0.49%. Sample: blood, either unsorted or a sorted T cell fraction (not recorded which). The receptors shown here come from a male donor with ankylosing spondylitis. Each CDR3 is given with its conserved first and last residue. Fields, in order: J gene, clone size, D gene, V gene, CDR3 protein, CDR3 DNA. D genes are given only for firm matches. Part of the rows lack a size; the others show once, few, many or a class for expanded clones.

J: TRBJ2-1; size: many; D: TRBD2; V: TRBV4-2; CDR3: CASSQDLLAGGRKFF; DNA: TGTGCCAGCAGCCAAGATCTGTTAGCGGGAGGGCGTAAGTTCTTC
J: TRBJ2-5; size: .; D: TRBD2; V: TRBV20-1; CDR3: CSAIAPGLGGTQYF; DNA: TGCAGTGCTATAGCCCCGGGACTAGGGGGGACCCAGTACTTC
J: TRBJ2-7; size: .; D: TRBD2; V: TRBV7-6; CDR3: CASSSRATSGYEQYF; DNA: TGTGCCAGCAGCTCGCGAGCGACTAGCGGATACGAGCAGTACTTC
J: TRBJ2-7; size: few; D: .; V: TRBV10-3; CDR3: CAISESKRVYEQYF; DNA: TGTGCCATCAGTGAGTCGAAAAGGGTTTACGAGCAGTACTTC
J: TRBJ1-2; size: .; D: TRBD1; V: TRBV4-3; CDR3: CASSQDTGGYYGYTF; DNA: TGCGCCAGCAGCCAAGATACAGGGGGTTACTATGGCTACACCTTC
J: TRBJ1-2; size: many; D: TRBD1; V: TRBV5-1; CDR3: CASSPGTGLLGDGYTF; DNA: TGCGCCAGCAGCCCTGGGACAGGGCTTCTCGGGGATGGCTACACCTTC
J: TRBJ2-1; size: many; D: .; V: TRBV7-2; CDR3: CASSLVGNYNEQFF; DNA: TGTGCCAGCAGCTTAGTGGGCAACTACAATGAGCAGTTCTTC
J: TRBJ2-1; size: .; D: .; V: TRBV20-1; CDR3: CSARVRVYNEQFF; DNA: TGCAGTGCCAGAGTTAGGGTTTACAATGAGCAGTTCTTC
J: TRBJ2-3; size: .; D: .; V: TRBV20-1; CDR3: CSARDSFETTQYF; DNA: TGCAGTGCTAGAGATTCATTCGAAACTACGCAGTATTTT
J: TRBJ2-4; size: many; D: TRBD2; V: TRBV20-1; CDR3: CSATLAGAKNIQYF; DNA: TGCAGTGCCACCCTAGCGGGAGCCAAAAACATTCAGTACTTC
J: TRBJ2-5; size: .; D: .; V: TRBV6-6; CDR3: CASRWGGETQYF; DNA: TGTGCCAGCAGGTGGGGTGGGGAGACCCAGTACTTC
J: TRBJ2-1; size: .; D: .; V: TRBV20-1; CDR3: CSASGPGGNEQFF; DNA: TGCAGTGCTAGTGGTCCAGGGGGGAATGAGCAGTTCTTC
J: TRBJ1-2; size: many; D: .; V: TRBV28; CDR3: CASSLRLYGYTF; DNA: TGTGCTTCCAGTCTGAGGCTCTATGGCTACACCTTC
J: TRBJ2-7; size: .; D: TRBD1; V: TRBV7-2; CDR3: CASSFRGYNEQYF; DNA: TGTGCCAGCAGCTTCAGGGGGTACAACGAGCAGTACTTC
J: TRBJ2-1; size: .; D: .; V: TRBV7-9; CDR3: CASSLESASYNEQFF; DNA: TGTGCCAGCAGCCTAGAGAGCGCCTCCTACAATGAGCAGTTCTTC
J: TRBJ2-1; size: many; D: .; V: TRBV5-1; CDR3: CASSLGGENEQFF; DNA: TGCGCCAGCAGCTTGGGGGGGGAGAATGAGCAGTTCTTC